This T cell receptor beta chain was documented in a study of T cell responses to AZD1222 COVID-19 vaccine. Findings of the study overall: Sampled repertoires all dated from after the peak T cell response. Among the donors, most were white British and more were female, and clonal diversity was possibly underestimated. Distributed over spike, vaccine-associated CD4 TCRs predominated at 160-218 and 743-854.

There are 14 residues in the CDR3. V trimming: 5 bases; J trimming: 4 bases; junction bases outside the gene matches: 6. Germline V gene sequence: CDR1 SGHAT, CDR2 FQNNGV. About this clone itself: Its antigen is unknown.

Repertoires were generated with immunoSEQ multiplex PCR, while TCRdb's copy carries only in-frame clones and drops some. This sample has 85,000 to 120,000 clones; roughly 88% occur once, and the top ten carry about 5.4%. This receptor was obtained from an adult in good health. The starting material was peripheral blood, obtained on day 0 of AZD1222 vaccination. The chain joins TRBV11-2 to TRBJ1-2; 8 positions agree with TRBD1. This CDR3 reads CASSAQGGFYGYTF. CDR3 nucleotides: TGTGCCAGCAGCGCACAGGGGGGATTCTATGGCTACACCTTC. The full variable domain, its missing parts supplied by reference TRBV11-2 and TRBJ1-2, is EAGVAQSPRYKIIEKRQSVAFWCNPISGHATLYWYQQILGQGPKLLIQFQNNGVVDDSQLPKDRFSAERLKGVDSTLKIQPAKLEDSAVYLCASSAQGGFYGYTFGSGTRLTVV.